Presented here are 27 T cell receptor beta chains from one specimen sequenced in a study of blood T cell repertoires in COVID-19. Generated by immunoSEQ multiplex PCR, the TCRdb table keeps only in-frame clones and is missing some. Among a few hundred thousand clones listed, over 75% were seen once. The specimen sequenced was PBMCs or T cells enriched from blood (not recorded which). These receptor sequences come from a woman aged 25 to 45 who had recovered from COVID-19.

The chain has TRBV6-5 and TRBJ1-5; 8 bases match TRBD1. The trim removed 6 bases at V and 2 bases at J, leaving 3 bases unmatched. CDR1 is MNHEY, CDR2 SVGAGI, per germline. The CDR3 sequence is 14 residues long. The CDR3 region has the DNA TGTGCCAGCAGACAGGGGGTAGGCAATCAGCCCCAGCATTTT. It yields the protein CASRQGVGNQPQHF.

The rearrangement uses TRBV2 and TRBJ1-1; possible D gene TRBD1, 6 bases. Between the trimmed V and J ends, which lost 8 bases and 0 bases, there was a span of 13 bases. This CDR3 is built from 14 residues. In germline, CDR1 is SNHLY, CDR2 FYNNEI. The CDR3 DNA reads as TGTGCCAGCTCCCTGGACAGCCTGAACACTGAAGCTTTCTTT. Amino acids: CASSLDSLNTEAFF.

The V gene is TRBV2, the J gene TRBJ1-3; weak D call: TRBD1 (5 bases). Germline CDR1 reads SNHLY; CDR2 reads FYNNEI. This CDR3 region has 13 residues. Trimming took 6 bases from V and 1 from J, leaving 7 bases between them. CDR3 in amino acids: CASRTESGNTIYF. DNA of the CDR3: TGTGCCAGCAGGACAGAATCTGGAAACACCATATATTTT.

The chain employs TRBV12-3 or TRBV12-4 and TRBJ2-4; D might be TRBD1 (5 bases). This CDR3 is built from 13 residues. Trimming left V 6 bases short and J 7 bases short, with 13 bases between. DNA of the CDR3: TGTGCCAGCAGAGACAGTTTAGCCAACATTCAGTACTTC. The encoded protein is CASRDSLANIQYF.

The chain joins TRBV18 to TRBJ1-2, with D unresolved. Between the trimmed V and J ends, which lost 6 bases and 8 bases, there was a span of 16 bases. This CDR3 is 13 amino acids long. Germline V CDR1 and CDR2: KGHSH, LQKENI. Written as DNA, the CDR3 is TGTGCCAGCTCCTACCGGGAGCGAGGAGGCTACACCTTC. Translating it yields CASSYRERGGYTF.

V and J are TRBV5-1 and TRBJ2-5; weak D call: TRBD2 (7 bases). Germline V gene sequence: CDR1 SGHRS, CDR2 YFSETQ. The ends were cut back, 5 bases at V and 5 bases at J, with 16 bases in the middle. CDR3 length: 14 amino acids. CDR3 in amino acids: CASRDFGGAETQYF. CDR3 in DNA: TGCGCCAGCAGGGATTTTGGGGGGGCCGAGACCCAGTACTTC.

This clone was found a few times. V gene TRBV9 combines with J gene TRBJ2-2; 9 positions agree with TRBD2. This CDR3 has 16 residues. CDR1 SGDLS and CDR2 YYNGEE come from the germline V gene. The V and J ends lost 2 bases and 1 base, in that order; junction bases with no gene match: 3. The CDR3 bases are TGTGCCAGCAGCGTCGCTAGCGGGAAGAACACCGGGGAGCTGTTTTTT. This sequence encodes CASSVASGKNTGELFF.

Details on this clone: The same CDR3 arises from other DNA sequences in this sample as well. This rearrangement joins TRBV18 to TRBJ2-3; D gene uncertain. The CDR3 covers 12 residues. The germline V gene encodes CDR1 KGHSH and CDR2 LQKENI. V gave up 3 bases and J gave up 6 bases, with 7 bases separating them. This CDR3 is CASSPAADTQYF. Written as DNA, the CDR3 is TGTGCCAGCTCACCCGCGGCCGATACGCAGTATTTT.

V gene TRBV19 combines with J gene TRBJ2-3; weak D call: TRBD2 (6 bases). The ends were cut back, 4 bases at V and 0 bases at J, with 14 bases in the middle. Germline V lookup: CDR1 LNHDA, CDR2 SQIVND (reference sequence). This CDR3 is built from 16 residues. CDR3 region: CASSTVAATSTDTQYF. The CDR3 DNA reads TGTGCCAGTAGTACCGTAGCGGCTACTAGCACAGATACGCAGTATTTT.

This chain uses TRBV28 with TRBJ1-4; 7 positions match TRBD1. The CDR3 consists of 14 residues. Germline assignment: CDR1 MDHEN and CDR2 SYDVKM. V shed 6 bases and J 7 bases; nucleotides not matched to a gene: 8. CDR3: CASSQGGATEKLFF. The DNA for the CDR3 is TGTGCCAGCAGCCAGGGGGGAGCAACTGAAAAACTGTTTTTT.

V usage is TRBV6-2 or TRBV6-3 and J usage is TRBJ2-2, with D unresolved. Germline assignment: CDR1 MNHEY and CDR2 SVGEGT. V was cut by 0 bases and J by 1 base, with 9 bases left in between. This CDR3 has 16 residues. The CDR3 reads CASSYSPGRNTGELFF. For the CDR3, the DNA is TGTGCCAGCAGTTACTCGCCAGGAAGGAACACCGGGGAGCTGTTTTTT.

The CDR3 nucleotides are TGTGCCAGCAGTTTAGGGGGCGGTTACTCTGGAAACACCATATATTTT. This sequence encodes CASSLGGGYSGNTIYF. The chain combines TRBV28 with TRBJ1-3, with TRBD1 as a possible D gene (6 bases). The germline CDR1 and CDR2 sequences are MDHEN and SYDVKM. CDR3 length: 16 residues. Trimming took off 2 bases at V and 0 bases at J, with 11 bases between the two ends.

The chain is built from TRBV13 and TRBJ2-5, with 8 bases lining up with TRBD1. The CDR3 is made up of 16 amino acids. V lost 5 bases to trimming and J lost 1 base; unmatched junction nucleotides: 9. CDR1 is PRHDT, CDR2 FYEKMQ, per germline (reference sequence). In DNA form, the CDR3 reads TGTGCCAGCAGCCTGCGGACAGGGACCTTCCAAGAGACCCAGTACTTC. Translating gives CASSLRTGTFQETQYF.

This sequence joins TRBV15 and TRBJ1-3; maybe TRBD1 (6 bases). Germline-derived CDR1 and CDR2 are LNHNV and YYDKDF (reference sequence). The CDR3 is 13 amino acids. Trimming cost V 7 bases and J 3 bases, with 10 bases left between them. The CDR3 sequence: CATNQGNGNTIYF. The CDR3 DNA sequence: TGTGCCACCAACCAGGGGAATGGAAACACCATATATTTT.

The V gene is TRBV9, the J gene TRBJ2-3, with D possibly being TRBD2 (6 bases). The CDR3 is 15 residues long. Trimming cost V 4 bases and J 5 bases, with 17 bases left between them. Germline assignment: CDR1 SGDLS and CDR2 YYNGEE. CDR3 in DNA: TGTGCCAGCAGCCCCGGGGGAATAATCGGAGATACGCAGTATTTT. Translation gives CASSPGGIIGDTQYF.

The CDR3 DNA reads as TGTGCCAGCAGTTACCGTGCGGGAGTTGAGCAGTACTTC. It translates to CASSYRAGVEQYF. The rearrangement uses TRBV6-2 or TRBV6-3 and TRBJ2-7; 7 bases are a match to TRBD2. The V gene end was trimmed by 2 bases and the J gene end by 7 bases; junction bases not matched to a gene: 5. The CDR3 covers 13 residues. CDR1 is MNHEY and CDR2 is SVGEGT in the germline V gene.

The chain couples TRBV19 to TRBJ2-2; D remains unclear. The germline V gene encodes CDR1 LNHDA and CDR2 SQIVND (reference sequence). The CDR3 loop spans 16 amino acids. Trimming cost V 3 bases and J 3 bases, with 14 bases left between them. CDR3: CASSIPLGSDTGELFF. The DNA for the CDR3 is TGTGCCAGTAGTATCCCCCTCGGTTCGGACACCGGGGAGCTGTTTTTT.

This chain uses TRBV7-2 with TRBJ2-5; D not certain. V lost 2 bases and J 2 bases, leaving 6 bases between the germline ends. Germline CDR1 is SGHTA and CDR2 is FQGNSA. This CDR3 is built from 13 residues. This chain's CDR3 is CASSLTRQETQYF. In DNA, the CDR3 is TGTGCCAGCAGCTTAACACGACAAGAGACCCAGTACTTC.

The table lists this clone with a few counts. The chain has TRBV6-1 and TRBJ2-1; TRBD2 matches 7 bases. Losses at the gene ends were 0 bases for V and 3 bases for J; bases not matched to a gene: 8. CDR1 and CDR2 from the germline V gene are MNHNS and SASEGT. This CDR3 has 17 residues. CDR3 nucleotide sequence: TGTGCCAGCAGTGAAGCGCCGTCTAGCGGAGTCTACAATGAGCAGTTCTTC. Translating gives CASSEAPSSGVYNEQFF.

This clone has at least ten counts. The chain couples TRBV2 to TRBJ1-1, with D unclear. Germline lookup yields CDR1 SNHLY and CDR2 FYNNEI. The V and J ends lost 3 bases and 3 bases respectively, with 8 bases between them. This CDR3 comprises 13 residues. The CDR3 DNA is TGTGCCAGCAGTGACAGGCCCTACACTGAAGCTTTCTTT. Its protein is CASSDRPYTEAFF.

The chain uses TRBV15 and TRBJ1-4, with 11 bases identical to TRBD1. The germline CDR1 and CDR2 sequences are LNHNV and YYDKDF (reference sequence). This CDR3 has 14 amino acids. Trimming cost V 1 base and J 10 bases; bases outside gene matches: 2. The CDR3 sequence is CATSRAGTGGKLFF. The CDR3 DNA reads TGTGCCACCAGCAGAGCCGGGACAGGGGGAAAACTGTTTTTT. The whole variable domain, remainder taken from reference TRBV15 and TRBJ1-4, is DAMVIQNPRYQVTQFGKPVTLSCSQTLNHNVMYWYQQKSSQAPKLLFHYYDKDFNNEADTPDNFQSRRPNTSFCFLDIRSPGLGDTAMYLCATSRAGTGGKLFFGSGTQLSVL.

This clone was seen a single time. This chain uses TRBV27 with TRBJ2-1, with 12 bases lining up with TRBD2. Trimming removed 10 bases from V and 9 bases from J; junction bases left unmatched: 10. The germline V gene has CDR1 MNHEY and CDR2 SMNVEV (reference sequence). The CDR3 sequence is 14 residues long. CDR3 residues: CANPPSGGAGEQFF. CDR3 nucleotide sequence: TGTGCCAACCCACCTAGCGGGGGGGCTGGTGAGCAGTTCTTC.

This clone was detected once. The genes are TRBV28 and TRBJ1-5; D possibly corresponds to TRBD1 (5 bases). Trimming stripped 3 bases from V and 6 bases from J, with 12 bases between. Germline V lookup: CDR1 MDHEN, CDR2 SYDVKM. The CDR3 is 14 residues long. In nucleotides, the CDR3 is TGTGCCAGCAGTTTGGGGGGTTGGGGTCAGCCCCAGCATTTT. This encodes CASSLGGWGQPQHF.

V gene TRBV6-5 combines with J gene TRBJ2-1; tentatively, D is TRBD1 (7 bases). V lost 7 bases and J 10 bases, leaving 11 bases between the germline ends. The CDR3 totals 11 residues. Germline values: CDR1 MNHEY, CDR2 SVGAGI. CDR3 nucleotide sequence: TGTGCCAGCACGCAGGGGGGAGAGCAGTTCTTC. This codes for CASTQGGEQFF.

The V gene is TRBV5-4, the J gene TRBJ2-7, with TRBD2 identical over 7 bases. Trimming cost V 4 bases and J 2 bases; bases outside gene matches: 15. The CDR3 has 17 residues. Germline loops: CDR1 SGHNT, CDR2 YYREEE (reference sequence). This CDR3 reads CASSPAGVGGETYEQYF. In nucleotides, the CDR3 is TGTGCCAGCAGCCCCGCAGGTGTGGGGGGGGAGACCTACGAGCAGTACTTC.

This clone was seen a single time. The genes are TRBV7-9 and TRBJ2-4; 13 bases map to TRBD2. V shed 5 bases and J 2 bases; nucleotides not matched to a gene: 9. Germline assignment: CDR1 SEHNR and CDR2 FQNEAQ (reference sequence). This CDR3 spans 18 amino acids. CDR3: CASSPIRTSGSPKNIQYF. CDR3 bases: TGTGCCAGCAGCCCTATTCGGACTAGCGGGAGTCCCAAAAACATTCAGTACTTC. Combining the CDR3 with reference TRBV7-9 and TRBJ2-4 gives the whole variable domain DTGVSQNPRHKITKRGQNVTFRCDPISEHNRLYWYRQTLGQGPEFLTYFQNEAQLEKSRLLSDRFSAERPKGSFSTLEIQRTEQGDSAMYLCASSPIRTSGSPKNIQYFGAGTRLSVL.

The CDR3 bases are TGTGCCAGCAGTTTCTACCCCCGGACTAGCGGGAGCATCACAGATACGCAGTATTTT. This sequence encodes CASSFYPRTSGSITDTQYF. The chain recombines TRBV27 with TRBJ2-3; 13 bases match TRBD2. The ends lost 3 bases at V and 2 bases at J; junction bases unmatched: 11. Germline V gene lookup returns CDR1 MNHEY and CDR2 SMNVEV (reference sequence). There are 19 residues in the CDR3.